Each of the 26 T cell receptor beta chains below was sequenced from the same sample in a study of patients and donors after allogeneic stem cell transplantation. TCRdb re-called the RT-PCR reads through MiXCR, storing one row per CDR3 protein. The sample records about 87,000 distinct CDR3 sequences, 5% being singletons. Material: blood, either unsorted or a sorted T cell fraction (not recorded which). All receptors derive from a human donor who was either an allogeneic HSCT recipient or a stem cell or donor lymphocyte infusion donor (not recorded which). It is not recorded whose cells these are; they may come from a transplant donor.

This clonotype has a count of ten or more. The rearrangement uses TRBV2 and TRBJ1-1, with a weak D call TRBD1 (5 bases). The CDR3 covers 12 residues. V was clipped by 4 bases and J by 10 bases, with 13 bases between them. CDR1 and CDR2 from the germline V gene are SNHLY and FYNNEI. CDR3 residues: CASSGGDLLAFF. CDR3 sequence (DNA): TGTGCCAGCAGTGGGGGGGACTTATTAGCTTTCTTT. The full variable domain, completed using reference TRBV2 and TRBJ1-1, is EPEVTQTPSHQVTQMGQEVILRCVPISNHLYFYWYRQILGQKVEFLVSFYNNEISEKSEIFDDQFSVERPDGSNFTLKIRSTKLEDSAMYFCASSGGDLLAFFGQGTRLTVV.

This clonotype was seen many times. CDR3 protein: CASSFRLPNTDTQYF. CDR3 nucleotide sequence: TGTGCCAGCAGTTTTCGACTACCGAACACAGATACGCAGTATTTT. The J gene is TRBJ2-3, the V gene TRBV27; possible D gene TRBD2, 5 bases. CDR1 is MNHEY and CDR2 is SMNVEV in the germline V gene (reference sequence). The CDR3 runs 15 residues. Trimming took 3 bases from V and 2 from J, leaving 12 bases between them.

This chain joins TRBV20-1 and TRBJ1-1, with 11 bases that match TRBD1. Losses at the gene ends were 0 bases for V and 2 bases for J; bases not matched to a gene: 2. This CDR3 is built from 15 residues. The germline gives CDR1 DFQATT, CDR2 SNEGSKA (reference sequence). The CDR3 here is CSARDRTGGNTEAFF. The CDR3 bases are TGCAGTGCTAGAGACCGGACAGGGGGCAACACTGAAGCTTTCTTT.

The V call is TRBV5-1, the J call TRBJ1-3; no reliable D call. Per the germline V gene, CDR1 is SGHRS and CDR2 is YFSETQ. Trimming stripped 0 bases from V and 0 bases from J, with 7 bases between. This CDR3 spans 15 amino acids. The CDR3 nucleotides read TGCGCCAGCAGCTTGGGTTCCAGCTCTGGAAACACCATATATTTT. Its protein is CASSLGSSSGNTIYF. Full variable domain (outside the CDR3, taken from reference TRBV5-1 and TRBJ1-3): KAGVTQTPRYLIKTRGQQVTLSCSPISGHRSVSWYQQTPGQGLQFLFEYFSETQRNKGNFPGRFSGRQFSNSRSEMNVSTLELGDSALYLCASSLGSSSGNTIYFGEGSWLTVV.

This clonotype has ten or more counts. The chain couples TRBV20-1 to TRBJ2-5; possibly TRBD2 for D (5 bases). Trimming took 8 bases from V and 2 from J, leaving 12 bases between them. This CDR3 contains 12 residues. From germline, CDR1 is DFQATT and CDR2 SNEGSKA (reference sequence). CDR3 protein: CSLSGEQETQYF. CDR3 bases: TGCAGTTTAAGCGGCGAGCAAGAGACCCAGTACTTC.

This clonotype showed up many times. CDR3 in DNA: TGCGCCAGCAGCTTGGACGGCGCACCGACCGGGGAGCTGTTTTTT. The encoded protein is CASSLDGAPTGELFF. V gene TRBV5-1 combines with J gene TRBJ2-2, with D unclear. Trimming took off 0 bases at V and 5 bases at J, with 11 bases between the two ends. The CDR3 has 15 amino acids. Germline CDR1 is SGHRS and CDR2 is YFSETQ.

This clonotype appeared many times. The chain is built from TRBV6-1 and TRBJ2-3; 9 bases agree with TRBD1. Germline V gene data show CDR1 as MNHNS and CDR2 as SASEGT. The trim removed 10 bases at V and 6 bases at J, leaving 14 bases unmatched. CDR3 length: 15 residues. The CDR3 region has the DNA TGTGCCACCCGACAGGGGGTTCTTATTGCGGATACGCAGTATTTT. Translated, it gives CATRQGVLIADTQYF.

This clonotype was seen many times. The chain is built from TRBV5-1 and TRBJ1-1; 7 bases align to TRBD1. After removal of 0 bases from V and 0 bases from J, the junction contained 8 bases not matched to a gene. The length of the CDR3 is 17 residues. CDR1 is SGHRS and CDR2 is YFSETQ in the germline V gene. As DNA, the CDR3 is TGCGCCAGCAGCTTGGCCGCGACAGGGTATATGAACACTGAAGCTTTCTTT. Protein sequence: CASSLAATGYMNTEAFF.

The J gene is TRBJ2-6, the V gene TRBV12-3 or TRBV12-4, with D possibly being TRBD1 or TRBD2 (5 bases each). The V end was cut by 4 bases, the J end by 0 bases, with 16 bases between. The CDR3 is 18 amino acids. The CDR3 DNA reads TGTGCCAGCAGTTCCTGGACGGGACGGCTCTCTGGGGCCAACGTCCTGACTTTC. Its protein product is CASSSWTGRLSGANVLTF.

The chain links TRBV20-1 to TRBJ2-5; 9 bases are a match to TRBD1. CDR3 length equals 16 residues. The germline gives CDR1 DFQATT, CDR2 SNEGSKA (reference sequence). The trim removed 1 base at V and 1 base at J, leaving 7 bases unmatched. The chain's CDR3 is CSARGVQGASQETQYF. The DNA of the CDR3 is TGCAGTGCTAGAGGGGTACAGGGGGCTTCCCAAGAGACCCAGTACTTC.

In its sample, this clonotype was seen a few times. The V gene is TRBV2, the J gene TRBJ2-1; D unclear. CDR1 and CDR2 (germline): SNHLY, FYNNEI. This CDR3 region has 13 residues. V lost 7 bases to trimming and J lost 12 bases, with 19 bases between them. The CDR3 spells CASTEVGEQGQFF. The CDR3 DNA is TGTGCCAGCACCGAAGTCGGTGAACAAGGGCAGTTCTTC. The entire variable domain, with the rest obtained from reference TRBV2 and TRBJ2-1, is as follows: EPEVTQTPSHQVTQMGQEVILRCVPISNHLYFYWYRQILGQKVEFLVSFYNNEISEKSEIFDDQFSVERPDGSNFTLKIRSTKLEDSAMYFCASTEVGEQGQFFGPGTRLTVL.

This clonotype has at least ten counts. The chain links TRBV30 to TRBJ2-1; D remains unclear. Between the trimmed V and J ends, which lost 1 base and 8 bases, there was a span of 9 bases. CDR1 is GTSNPN and CDR2 is SVGIG in the germline V gene (reference sequence). This CDR3 spans 12 amino acids. The CDR3 protein is CAWSGSGDEQFF. The DNA of the CDR3 is TGTGCCTGGAGTGGAAGTGGCGATGAGCAGTTCTTC.

At least ten counts were recorded for this clonotype. This sequence joins TRBV20-1 and TRBJ2-7; 9 bases agree with TRBD2. CDR1 and CDR2 from the germline V gene are DFQATT and SNEGSKA (reference sequence). V gave up 2 bases and J gave up 0 bases; unmatched junction bases: 5. CDR3 length: 15 amino acids. The CDR3 loop reads CSARPSSGASYEQYF. CDR3 in DNA: TGCAGTGCTAGACCCTCTAGCGGGGCCTCCTACGAGCAGTACTTC.

The rearrangement uses TRBV4-1 and TRBJ2-3; TRBD2 matches at 9 bases. Per germline, CDR1 MGHRA and CDR2 YSYEKL. The CDR3 spans 17 residues. Germline trimming cut 4 bases from V and 0 bases from J; bases unmatched to any gene: 8. The CDR3 bases are TGCGCCAGCAGCCCAGCGGGGGGCCGTACAAGCACAGATACGCAGTATTTT. Translated, it gives CASSPAGGRTSTDTQYF.

The table lists this clonotype with many counts. The genes are TRBV9 and TRBJ1-1; D uncertain. Germline V gives CDR1 SGDLS, CDR2 YYNGEE. V dropped 4 bases and J dropped 7 bases, with 14 bases sitting between them. The CDR3 runs to 13 residues. The CDR3 region has the DNA TGTGCCAGCAGCTTCCGGACCGGGAGTGAAGCTTTCTTT. Translated: CASSFRTGSEAFF.

This clonotype appeared many times. The chain joins TRBV3-1 to TRBJ1-1; D is unclear. This CDR3 region has 13 residues. V dropped 3 bases and J dropped 10 bases, with 15 bases sitting between them. Germline-derived CDR1 and CDR2 are LGHDT and YNNKEL (reference sequence). As DNA, the CDR3 is TGTGCCAGCAGCCATCAACCGGGAATTGGAGCTTTCTTT. Its translation: CASSHQPGIGAFF.

There are many counts of this clonotype. The DNA for the CDR3 is TGCGCCAGCAGTGCCGTAGGAATACTAGCCCAACTTCATAACACCGGGGAGCTGTTTTTT. Translating it yields CASSAVGILAQLHNTGELFF. The chain joins TRBV4-1 to TRBJ2-2, with D possibly TRBD2 on 6 matching bases. CDR1 and CDR2 (germline): MGHRA, YSYEKL. Trimming stripped 6 bases from V and 2 bases from J, with 28 bases between. This CDR3 comprises 20 residues.

This clonotype has at least ten counts. This rearrangement joins TRBV5-1 to TRBJ2-2; D gene ambiguous. The CDR3 spans 14 residues. Germline lookup yields CDR1 SGHRS and CDR2 YFSETQ. Deletions cut 5 bases from V and 5 bases from J, with 13 bases between. The CDR3 sequence: CASSQQDNTGELFF. As DNA, the CDR3 is TGCGCCAGCAGTCAACAAGACAATACCGGGGAGCTGTTTTTT.

This clonotype was observed a few times. This chain uses TRBV4-1 with TRBJ2-4; 8 bases are a match to TRBD2. This CDR3 has 18 amino acids. In germline, CDR1 is MGHRA, CDR2 YSYEKL. Trimming at V came to 3 bases and at J to 3 bases, leaving 13 bases not matched to a gene. The CDR3 protein is CASSQTPGGGISKNIQYF. The CDR3 nucleotides are TGCGCCAGCAGCCAGACGCCGGGGGGGGGCATTAGCAAAAACATTCAGTACTTC.

This clonotype was detected many times. The V call is TRBV4-2, the J call TRBJ1-1; D not certain. This CDR3 is built from 12 residues. Trimming cost V 5 bases and J 9 bases, with 13 bases left between them. Looked up from germline, CDR1 is LGHNA and CDR2 is YNFKEQ. The CDR3 nucleotides read TGTGCCAGCAGCACCGGCGAGGGAAAAGCTTTCTTT. The encoded protein is CASSTGEGKAFF.

For this clonotype: A read error may explain this, as a much larger clone is one base away. The V gene is TRBV20-1, the J gene TRBJ2-1, with 10 bases fitting TRBD2. The CDR3 spans 16 residues. CDR1 and CDR2 (germline): DFQATT, SNEGSKA (reference sequence). Trimming removed 3 bases from V and 4 bases from J; junction bases left unmatched: 9. The CDR3 here is CSASPGTSEPYNEQFF. As DNA, the CDR3 is TGCAGTGCTAGCCCCGGGACTAGCGAACCGTACAATGAGCAGTTCTTC.

This clonotype was counted at least ten times. The chain employs TRBV18 and TRBJ2-1; 9 nucleotides line up with TRBD1. V was pared by 3 bases and J by 8 bases, with 8 bases of the junction left unmatched. CDR3 length: 15 amino acids. Germline V gives CDR1 KGHSH, CDR2 LQKENI. This CDR3 is CASSPYGGQGDEQFF. The CDR3 nucleotides are TGTGCCAGCTCACCCTACGGGGGACAGGGTGATGAGCAGTTCTTC.

This clonotype has ten or more counts. The chain joins TRBV18 to TRBJ1-1; maybe TRBD1 (5 bases). Trimming left V 0 bases short and J 6 bases short, with 17 bases between. The CDR3 spans 16 residues. Germline assignment: CDR1 KGHSH and CDR2 LQKENI. As DNA, the CDR3 is TGTGCCAGCTCACCACCGGGCAGGGAAGTCGTCGCTGAAGCTTTCTTT. It is translated as CASSPPGREVVAEAFF.

Ten or more counts support this clonotype. The V call is TRBV7-8, the J call TRBJ1-1; no firm D call. With 4 bases removed from V and 4 bases from J, the gap between germline ends came to 13 bases. CDR1 is SGHVS and CDR2 is FQNEAQ in the germline V gene. This CDR3 comprises 14 residues. The CDR3 sequence is CASSYTGGSTEAFF. CDR3 coding DNA: TGTGCCAGCAGCTACACGGGCGGTAGCACTGAAGCTTTCTTT.

This clonotype was detected ten times or more. The genes are TRBV5-1 and TRBJ1-1; unclear D gene. The V gene's germline CDR1 is SGHRS and CDR2 YFSETQ. Trimming removed 4 bases from V and 0 bases from J, with 13 bases in between. The CDR3 is made up of 15 amino acids. Written as DNA, the CDR3 is TGCGCCAGCAGCCCTGGAATGGGGATGAACACTGAAGCTTTCTTT. This codes for CASSPGMGMNTEAFF.

This clonotype was recorded a few times. A read error may account for a junction end that differs from germline. The chain carries TRBV7-9 and TRBJ2-4; 11 nucleotides match TRBD2. This CDR3 comprises 14 residues. CDR1 SEHNR and CDR2 FQNEAQ come from the germline V gene (reference sequence). The CDR3, as DNA: TGTGCCAGCAGCTTATACGAGGGCGGGACTAGCGGACCCTTC. This gives the protein CASSLYEGGTSGPF. The complete variable domain, with remaining parts taken from reference TRBV7-9 and TRBJ2-4, reads DTGVSQNPRHKITKRGQNVTFRCDPISEHNRLYWYRQTLGQGPEFLTYFQNEAQLEKSRLLSDRFSAERPKGSFSTLEIQRTEQGDSAMYLCASSLYEGGTSGPFGAGTRLSVL.